These T cell receptor beta chains were read from a single sample in a study of blood T cell repertoires in COVID-19. TCRdb's copy holds only in-frame clones and misses some; the assay was immunoSEQ multiplex PCR. The repertoire holds about 130,000 clones, approximately 85% seen once, with about 17% in the top ten. The sample taken for sequencing was peripheral blood. The receptor source for this set is a man aged 25-45 years with COVID-19, enrolled during active disease. CDR3s include the opening cysteine and the closing phenylalanine or tryptophan. The order of the fields is V gene, CDR3 protein.

v_gene: TRBV12-3/TRBV12-4; CDR3aa: CASSWDRDFGYTF
v_gene: TRBV5-1; CDR3aa: CASSLKTPQNTGELFF
v_gene: TRBV28; CDR3aa: CASSFSERIYGYTF
v_gene: TRBV11-2; CDR3aa: CASSPGVRRGYTF
v_gene: TRBV10-3; CDR3aa: CATRTSGKNYEQYF
v_gene: TRBV5-4; CDR3aa: CASSPRPGQGNYGYTF
v_gene: TRBV3-1/TRBV3-2; CDR3aa: CASSQEGQGNRNGYTF
v_gene: TRBV30; CDR3aa: CAWNSGFHQPQHF
v_gene: TRBV27; CDR3aa: CASSPIPPGTGYTDTQYF
v_gene: TRBV7-2; CDR3aa: CASSLVDGRPYNEQFF
v_gene: TRBV4-1; CDR3aa: CASSPTGSYEQYF
v_gene: TRBV7-3; CDR3aa: CASSPDRGLLDTQYF
v_gene: TRBV24-1; CDR3aa: CATSVGDYGYTF
v_gene: TRBV9; CDR3aa: CASSVTPREGETQYF
v_gene: TRBV19; CDR3aa: CASSIRGGDYNSPLHF
v_gene: TRBV11-3; CDR3aa: CASSLVGTGAGIQYF
v_gene: TRBV10-3; CDR3aa: CAISAGDRASSPLHF
v_gene: TRBV19; CDR3aa: CASSRSSGGRNEQFF
v_gene: TRBV4-3; CDR3aa: CASSQDRGLGNTIYF
v_gene: TRBV19; CDR3aa: CASSSSGTANYGYTF
v_gene: TRBV3-1/TRBV3-2; CDR3aa: CASRAGLAGSSEFTDTQYF
v_gene: TRBV7-9; CDR3aa: CASSLTGGITDTQYF
v_gene: TRBV6-5; CDR3aa: CASLPGQGPGTEAFF
v_gene: TRBV6-2/TRBV6-3; CDR3aa: CASSPRENQPQHF
v_gene: TRBV28; CDR3aa: CASSLTAGTNEQFF
v_gene: TRBV3-1/TRBV3-2; CDR3aa: CASSQPGLHTDTQYF
v_gene: TRBV11-2; CDR3aa: CASSLGGGDYGYTF
v_gene: TRBV9; CDR3aa: CASSLSRDRGSPLHF
v_gene: TRBV5-6; CDR3aa: CASSLQGLNNSPLHF
v_gene: TRBV6-2/TRBV6-3; CDR3aa: CASSYSSAGGNSPLHF
v_gene: TRBV12-5; CDR3aa: CASALDSSNQPQHF
v_gene: TRBV11-2; CDR3aa: CASSLGAHGGSQETQYF
v_gene: TRBV3-1/TRBV3-2; CDR3aa: CASSQGTDPSGGAPGELFF
v_gene: TRBV30; CDR3aa: CAWSNADEQYF
v_gene: TRBV2; CDR3aa: CASSGQGTGNTIYF
v_gene: TRBV11-3; CDR3aa: CASRDRDQETQYF
v_gene: TRBV5-5; CDR3aa: CASSGGTGPITDTQYF
v_gene: TRBV7-9; CDR3aa: CASSLQPLEAFF
v_gene: TRBV7-2; CDR3aa: CASSLGQYEKLFF
v_gene: TRBV5-1; CDR3aa: CASSFGTGATEAFF
v_gene: TRBV11-2; CDR3aa: CASSLDQGRPSGYTF
v_gene: TRBV5-1; CDR3aa: CASSLIGGMNTEAFF
v_gene: TRBV28; CDR3aa: CASSLEGPSSGNEQFF
v_gene: TRBV30; CDR3aa: CAWSPPRYRGYYEQYF
v_gene: TRBV5-6; CDR3aa: CASSRGTYEQYF
v_gene: TRBV7-8; CDR3aa: CASSLLGGGANEQFF
v_gene: TRBV4-2; CDR3aa: CASSPPGGAEQYF
v_gene: TRBV6-1; CDR3aa: CASSEWTGSNQPQHF
v_gene: TRBV11-2; CDR3aa: CASSLGGDTYEQYF
v_gene: TRBV6-1; CDR3aa: CASSEAWGSGAYEQYF